This entry describes one T cell receptor beta chain. What it recognizes is unknown. These data originate in a study of monozygotic twins with inflammatory bowel disease. General study findings and limits: Among twins, concordant and discordant pairs did not differ in repertoire similarity, possibly from limited power. Healthy twins showed more clonotype sharing with others than IBD patients, especially patients with disease activity.

Generation of cDNA took place in eight separate reactions per sample. Via template switching, UMIs carrying a 6-nucleotide sample barcode were introduced. From its re-call of the 5' RACE reads, TCRdb lists each CDR3 protein once, without DNA. This repertoire includes 350,000 to 550,000 distinct CDR3 sequences. Germline V gene sequence: CDR1 KGHDR, CDR2 SFDVKD. The CDR3 consists of 15 residues. The clonotype originates from a human donor with ulcerative colitis or Crohn's disease, or a healthy co-twin of an affected twin (not recorded which). The chain uses TRBV24-1 and TRBJ2-6. Material for sequencing was blood. CDR3 in amino acids: CATSDYSSGANVLTF.